The rows below give T cell receptor beta chains drawn from one sample of a study of blood T cell repertoires in COVID-19. Profiling relied on immunoSEQ multiplex PCR, and the TCRdb table lists in-frame clones only, not all of them. The repertoire holds about 100,000 clones, with around 89% as singletons. Input material: peripheral blood. The receptors were sampled from a man aged 40-49 years with active or convalescent COVID-19. CDR3s include the opening cysteine and the closing phenylalanine or tryptophan. A D gene is named only where the DNA matches it firmly. Expanded clones get a size class; other rows say once, few or many, or leave the size out.

.,TRBV19,TRBJ1-2,.,CASSMGHKANYGYTF,TGTGCCAGTAGTATGGGCCACAAAGCTAACTATGGCTACACCTTC
.,TRBV11-2,TRBJ2-1,.,CASSPSGGDYNEQFF,TGTGCCAGCAGCCCATCGGGCGGGGACTACAATGAGCAGTTCTTC
TRBD1,TRBV28,TRBJ1-6,.,CASRARQGENSPLHF,TGTGCCAGCAGAGCACGACAGGGTGAAAATTCACCCCTCCACTTT
.,TRBV18,TRBJ2-7,.,CASSPQSSYEQYF,TGTGCCAGCTCACCACAGAGCTCCTACGAGCAGTACTTC
.,TRBV11-1,TRBJ1-2,.,CASSLAGGANYGYTF,TGTGCCAGCAGCTTAGCAGGAGGCGCCAACTATGGCTACACCTTC
.,TRBV3-1/TRBV3-2,TRBJ2-5,.,CASSQDGAARTQYF,TGTGCCAGCAGCCAAGATGGGGCGGCTAGGACCCAGTACTTC
TRBD2,TRBV6-2/TRBV6-3,TRBJ2-5,.,CASTPLAGVQETQYF,TGTGCCAGCACCCCCCTAGCGGGCGTCCAGGAGACCCAGTACTTC
.,TRBV5-1,TRBJ1-1,once,CASSLGPGTEAFF,TGCGCCAGCAGCTTGGGCCCAGGGACTGAAGCTTTCTTT
.,TRBV4-2,TRBJ1-4,.,CASSQGFGATNEKLFF,TGTGCCAGCAGCCAAGGTTTCGGTGCAACTAATGAAAAACTGTTTTTT
.,TRBV4-1,TRBJ1-2,.,CASSSLGGLLDGYTF,TGCGCCAGCAGCTCGCTGGGGGGGTTACTTGATGGCTACACCTTC
.,TRBV2,TRBJ2-1,.,CASRSGRGPYNEQFF,TGTGCCAGCAGATCCGGGAGAGGGCCCTACAATGAGCAGTTCTTC
.,TRBV27,TRBJ1-3,few,CASSPNQGTRSGNTIYF,TGTGCCAGCAGCCCAAATCAGGGTACCCGCTCTGGAAACACCATATATTTT
.,TRBV7-3,TRBJ1-6,.,CASSSTGGGNSPLHF,TGTGCCAGCAGCTCAACGGGGGGAGGGAATTCACCCCTCCACTTT
TRBD1,TRBV28,TRBJ1-1,.,CASIDGGTGTTEAFF,TGTGCCAGCATCGATGGTGGGACAGGGACCACTGAAGCTTTCTTT
.,TRBV7-2,TRBJ2-1,.,CASSLGSADEQFF,TGTGCCAGCAGCTTAGGTTCAGCGGATGAGCAGTTCTTC
.,TRBV30,TRBJ1-2,.,CAWSSTESSGGYTF,TGTGCCTGGAGTTCTACGGAATCTAGTGGTGGCTACACCTTC
.,TRBV5-1,TRBJ1-3,.,CASSLVEGGNTIYF,TGCGCCAGCAGCTTGGTGGAGGGAGGAAACACCATATATTTT
.,TRBV21-1,TRBJ2-7,.,CASSKAPENSYEQYF,TGTGCCAGCAGCAAAGCACCGGAGAACTCCTACGAGCAGTACTTC
.,TRBV6-6,TRBJ2-7,.,CASGTDVYEQYF,TGTGCCAGCGGGACTGATGTCTACGAGCAGTACTTC
TRBD1,TRBV13,TRBJ2-1,.,CASSLVSGTGPPGYNEQFF,TGTGCCAGCAGCTTGGTTTCCGGGACAGGCCCTCCTGGGTACAATGAGCAGTTCTTC
TRBD1,TRBV9,TRBJ2-1,.,CASSYNRAGGNEQFF,TGTGCCAGCAGCTACAATCGTGCAGGGGGCAATGAGCAGTTCTTC
TRBD1,TRBV5-1,TRBJ2-2,.,CASSTTITGAFTGELFF,TGCGCCAGCAGCACCACTATCACAGGGGCGTTTACCGGGGAGCTGTTTTTT
.,TRBV30,TRBJ2-1,.,CACFRDTSYNEQFF,TGTGCCTGCTTCCGGGACACCTCCTACAATGAGCAGTTCTTC
.,TRBV4-1,TRBJ1-4,.,CASSQGGGLEKLFF,TGCGCCAGCAGCCAAGGGGGGGGCCTCGAAAAACTGTTTTTT
TRBD1,TRBV7-9,TRBJ1-4,.,CASSPGQGNEKLFF,TGTGCCAGCAGCCCGGGACAGGGAAATGAAAAACTGTTTTTT
.,TRBV5-4,TRBJ2-3,.,CASSSSGPMGTDTQYF,TGTGCCAGCAGCTCTTCCGGTCCTATGGGCACAGATACGCAGTATTTT
.,TRBV19,TRBJ1-6,.,CASSLPRQRNSPLHF,TGTGCCAGTAGCTTACCCCGACAGCGCAATTCACCCCTCCACTTT
TRBD1,TRBV5-5,TRBJ1-1,.,CASSFRQGHTEAFF,TGTGCCAGCAGCTTCCGACAGGGCCACACTGAAGCTTTCTTT
.,TRBV19,TRBJ2-7,.,CASSIALAVEQYF,TGTGCCAGTAGTATAGCTCTAGCTGTCGAGCAGTACTTC
TRBD2,TRBV7-9,TRBJ2-5,.,CASSHLAGGETQYF,TGTGCCAGCAGCCACCTAGCGGGAGGAGAGACCCAGTACTTC
.,TRBV7-8,TRBJ2-7,.,CASSAQRLGTYEQYF,TGTGCCAGCAGCGCCCAGCGGCTGGGGACTTACGAGCAGTACTTC
TRBD1,TRBV30,TRBJ1-1,.,CAWSADRATEAFF,TGTGCCTGGAGTGCGGACAGGGCGACTGAAGCTTTCTTT
.,TRBV28,TRBJ2-7,.,CASSLGGLSLYEQYF,TGTGCCAGCAGTTTGGGAGGACTCAGCCTCTACGAGCAGTACTTC
TRBD2,TRBV30,TRBJ2-2,.,CAWAAYRGLAGTANTGELFF,TGTGCCTGGGCTGCATACCGTGGGCTAGCGGGAACCGCGAACACCGGGGAGCTGTTTTTT
TRBD2,TRBV5-1,TRBJ2-3,.,CASSSQTSGGTDTQYF,TGCGCCAGCAGCTCCCAAACTAGCGGAGGGACAGATACGCAGTATTTT
TRBD1,TRBV6-5,TRBJ1-3,few,CASKETGDGNTIYF,TGTGCCAGCAAGGAGACAGGGGACGGAAACACCATATATTTT
.,TRBV7-2,TRBJ1-1,.,CASSLVVGGEAFF,TGTGCCAGCAGCTTAGTTGTGGGAGGGGAAGCTTTCTTT